The next 29 T cell receptor beta chains were all read from a single sample in a study of human T cells and chemical hapten exposure. MiXCR was run by TCRdb on the RACE reads, yielding one entry per CDR3 protein. Of fewer than 300,000 distinct CDR3 sequences listed, about 9% were seen once; the top ten hold approximately 2.3%. Time point here: pre-sensitization, week 0. Treatment: therapeutic diphenylcyclopropenone sensitization with weekly scalp DPC. The sequences come from whole blood, collected in connection with sensitization to the hapten diphenylcyclopropenone (DPC). The receptors were sampled from a middle-aged woman with alopecia areata. Some clones in this sample may be carry-over from other donors' samples.

This clonotype was detected only a few times. The chain combines TRBV6-2 or TRBV6-3 with TRBJ2-3; 9 bases are shared with TRBD2. CDR1 and CDR2 from the germline V gene are MNHEY and SVGEGT. V dropped 5 bases and J dropped 2; count of bases not matched to a gene: 8. The CDR3 consists of 16 residues. CDR3 coding DNA: TGTGCCAGCAGTCGACCTCTAGCGGGGTTCACAGATACGCAGTATTTT. This translates into CASSRPLAGFTDTQYF.

The gene calls are TRBV4-1 and TRBJ2-5; D is ambiguous. CDR1 is MGHRA, CDR2 YSYEKL, per germline. The germline V and J ends were trimmed by 3 bases and 3 bases, with 8 bases remaining between them. The CDR3 is 13 residues long. The CDR3 loop reads CASSQWRKETQYF. DNA for the CDR3: TGCGCCAGCAGCCAGTGGCGGAAAGAGACCCAGTACTTC.

CDR3 protein: CAISKGLAENNEQFF. The CDR3 DNA is TGTGCCATCAGTAAAGGACTAGCGGAAAACAATGAGCAGTTCTTC. The V gene is TRBV10-3, the J gene TRBJ2-1; 10 nucleotides line up with TRBD2. The germline CDR1 and CDR2 sequences are ENHRY and SYGVKD. The CDR3 spans 15 residues. After removal of 5 bases from V and 5 bases from J, the junction contained 6 bases not matched to a gene.

This clonotype was recorded at least ten times. The rearrangement links TRBV29-1 to TRBJ2-5; D not resolved. CDR3 length: 13 residues. V was trimmed by 3 bases and J by 1 base, leaving 9 bases between them. Germline V gene lookup returns CDR1 SQVTM and CDR2 ANQGSEA. The CDR3 region is CSVDSAAQETQYF. The CDR3 DNA reads TGCAGCGTTGACAGCGCGGCCCAAGAGACCCAGTACTTC. Together with reference TRBV29-1 and TRBJ2-5, the CDR3 gives the full variable domain: SAVISQKPSRDICQRGTSLTIQCQVDSQVTMMFWYRQQPGQSLTLIATANQGSEATYESGFVIDKFPISRPNLTFSTLTVSNMSPEDSSIYLCSVDSAAQETQYFGPGTRLLVL.

This clonotype was seen only a few times. V gene TRBV15 combines with J gene TRBJ1-6; D may be TRBD1 (5 bases). The CDR3 length is 15 residues. CDR1 is LNHNV, CDR2 YYDKDF, per germline (reference sequence). V was cut by 6 bases and J by 5 bases, with 14 bases left in between. The CDR3 is CATSAEGHNNSPLHF. DNA of the CDR3: TGTGCCACCAGTGCCGAAGGACATAATAATTCACCCCTCCACTTT.

This clonotype has at least ten counts. V gene TRBV7-2 combines with J gene TRBJ2-3; D remains ambiguous. Germline V gives CDR1 SGHTA, CDR2 FQGNSA. This CDR3 region has 12 residues. V dropped 3 bases and J dropped 4 bases, with 5 bases sitting between them. DNA for the CDR3: TGTGCCAGCAGCTTTCAGCCAGATACGCAGTATTTT. Its translation: CASSFQPDTQYF.

This clonotype was picked up a small number of times. V gene TRBV7-2 combines with J gene TRBJ1-1, with D unclear. V was pared by 2 bases and J by 1 base, with 8 bases between. CDR1 and CDR2 (germline): SGHTA, FQGNSA. CDR3 length: 14 amino acids. The CDR3 DNA reads TGTGCCAGCAGCTTAAGAGGGCGGAACACTGAAGCTTTCTTT. It codes for CASSLRGRNTEAFF.

This clonotype has a count of ten or more. V and J are TRBV12-3 or TRBV12-4 and TRBJ2-7; 9 bases map to TRBD2. V shed 5 bases and J 0 bases; nucleotides not matched to a gene: 5. The CDR3 spans 15 residues. CDR3 sequence (DNA): TGTGCCAGCAGTCCCCGACTAGCGGCCTCCTACGAGCAGTACTTC. Amino acid sequence: CASSPRLAASYEQYF.

This clonotype showed up many times. This rearrangement joins TRBV20-1 to TRBJ2-1; 9 bases are shared with TRBD2. The CDR3 totals 18 residues. V was pared by 0 bases and J by 2 bases, with 11 bases of the junction left unmatched. The germline V gene has CDR1 DFQATT and CDR2 SNEGSKA (reference sequence). The CDR3 DNA follows: TGCAGTGCTAGAGATCTCTATACCAGCGGGAGGACCTACAATGAGCAGTTCTTC. The encoded protein is CSARDLYTSGRTYNEQFF.

J is TRBJ2-3 and V is TRBV4-3, with 9 nucleotides matching TRBD2. In germline, CDR1 is LGHNA, CDR2 YSLEER. After removal of 4 bases from V and 3 bases from J, the junction contained 8 bases not matched to a gene. The CDR3 is 16 amino acids. The CDR3 reads CASSRWLAGTTDTQYF. The CDR3, as DNA: TGCGCCAGCAGCCGTTGGCTAGCGGGAACAACAGATACGCAGTATTTT.

This chain joins TRBV19 and TRBJ2-7, with 7 bases identical to TRBD2. The CDR3 spans 15 residues. Germline V CDR1 and CDR2: LNHDA, SQIVND (reference sequence). V lost 3 bases, J lost 6 bases, and 11 bases stayed unmatched. DNA of the CDR3: TGTGCCAGTAGTATCGGCGGGGCGGGAGCCGGCGAGCAGTACTTC. This translates into CASSIGGAGAGEQYF.

This clonotype was recorded many times. The rearrangement joins TRBV7-2 to TRBJ2-3; D not certain. V was cut by 3 bases and J by 3 bases, with 7 bases left in between. In germline, CDR1 is SGHTA, CDR2 FQGNSA. CDR3 length: 13 residues. The CDR3 loop reads CASSFPSTDTQYF. For the CDR3, the DNA is TGTGCCAGCAGCTTCCCTAGTACAGATACGCAGTATTTT.

In this sample, this clonotype turned up many times. The chain carries TRBV6-2 or TRBV6-3 and TRBJ1-2; 11 nucleotides agree with TRBD1. The CDR3 totals 13 residues. Looked up from germline, CDR1 is MNHEY and CDR2 is SVGEGT. J lost 7 bases, V lost 5 bases, and 3 bases had no gene match. The DNA for the CDR3 is TGTGCCAGCAGTGGACAGGGGGCCGGTGGCTACACCTTC. Translated: CASSGQGAGGYTF.

This clonotype was recorded at least ten times. The V gene is TRBV5-1, the J gene TRBJ1-2, with TRBD1 matching 9 bases. Losses at the gene ends were 4 bases for V and 0 bases for J; bases not matched to a gene: 4. The CDR3 spans 15 residues. Per germline, CDR1 SGHRS and CDR2 YFSETQ. CDR3 bases: TGCGCCAGCAGCAGAACAGGGGGCACTAACTATGGCTACACCTTC. It yields the protein CASSRTGGTNYGYTF.

This clonotype occurred a few times. This chain connects TRBV3-1 to TRBJ2-2; D remains unclear. CDR3 length: 15 residues. The V gene lost 1 base and the J gene lost 6 bases, with 12 bases spanning the gap. CDR1 LGHDT and CDR2 YNNKEL come from the germline V gene (reference sequence). CDR3 protein: CASSQGVPRPGELFF. The DNA of the CDR3 is TGTGCCAGCAGCCAAGGAGTGCCCCGCCCCGGGGAGCTGTTTTTT.

CDR3 sequence (DNA): TGCGCCAGCAGCTTGGGACGGACTACTCGGGGGAGCTCCTACGAGCAGTACTTC. Protein: CASSLGRTTRGSSYEQYF. The V gene is TRBV5-1, the J gene TRBJ2-7; tentatively, D is TRBD2 (6 bases). V shed 0 bases and J shed 0 bases, with 19 bases lying between them. This CDR3 is built from 18 residues. Germline V CDR1 and CDR2: SGHRS, YFSETQ. Full variable domain (outside the CDR3, taken from reference TRBV5-1 and TRBJ2-7): KAGVTQTPRYLIKTRGQQVTLSCSPISGHRSVSWYQQTPGQGLQFLFEYFSETQRNKGNFPGRFSGRQFSNSRSEMNVSTLELGDSALYLCASSLGRTTRGSSYEQYFGPGTRLTVT.

The chain carries TRBV24-1 and TRBJ2-3; D uncertain. CDR1 is KGHDR and CDR2 is SFDVKD in the germline V gene. Trimming stripped 6 bases from V and 0 bases from J, with 12 bases between. The CDR3 sequence is 15 residues long. The CDR3 sequence is CATSLGGTSTDTQYF. CDR3 coding DNA: TGTGCCACCAGTCTGGGCGGTACTAGCACAGATACGCAGTATTTT.

This clonotype was seen more than once but under ten times. This sequence joins TRBV4-3 and TRBJ2-1; D could derive from TRBD1 or TRBD2 (5 bases each). V lost 4 bases to trimming and J lost 6 bases, with 16 bases between them. Germline values: CDR1 LGHNA, CDR2 YSLEER. This CDR3 has 15 amino acids. The CDR3 is CASSPMGRASNEQFF. The CDR3 DNA sequence: TGCGCCAGCAGCCCGATGGGGCGGGCTAGCAATGAGCAGTTCTTC.

V gene TRBV24-1 combines with J gene TRBJ2-7, with TRBD1 matching over 8 bases. Per germline, CDR1 KGHDR and CDR2 SFDVKD. This CDR3 has 15 residues. J lost 5 bases, V lost 3 bases, and 8 bases had no gene match. The CDR3 DNA reads as TGTGCCACCAGTGATGCAGGGGGCGGTACCCACGAGCAGTACTTC. As protein: CATSDAGGGTHEQYF.

This clonotype was seen only a few times. This chain links TRBV5-1 with TRBJ2-3; TRBD2 matches 12 bases. This CDR3 spans 16 amino acids. CDR1 and CDR2 (germline): SGHRS, YFSETQ. With V trimmed by 2 bases and J by 5 bases, 6 bases remained unmatched. The CDR3 sequence is CASSFTSGRRRDTQYF. DNA for the CDR3: TGCGCCAGCAGCTTCACTAGCGGGAGGCGACGAGATACGCAGTATTTT.

The CDR3 loop is CASSRSLVNTQYF. The CDR3 DNA follows: TGCGCCAGCAGCCGTTCACTAGTAAATACGCAGTATTTT. The chain carries TRBV4-3 and TRBJ2-3, with TRBD2 as a possible D gene (5 bases). Trimming took 4 bases from V and 7 from J, leaving 12 bases between them. This CDR3 region has 13 residues. Germline assignment: CDR1 LGHNA and CDR2 YSLEER.

V usage is TRBV5-4 and J usage is TRBJ1-2; TRBD1 might be the D (5 bases). The V and J ends lost 4 bases and 8 bases respectively, with 21 bases between them. Germline CDR1 and CDR2: SGHNT and YYREEE (reference sequence). CDR3 size: 15 residues. The CDR3 DNA reads as TGTGCCAGCAGCCGACAGACGGGACCCCGAGGGGGCTACACCTTC. As protein: CASSRQTGPRGGYTF.

The gene calls are TRBV6-2 or TRBV6-3 and TRBJ2-3; D gene ambiguous. The V end lost 6 bases, the J end lost 6 bases, and 19 bases lay between the germline ends. The CDR3 extends over 15 amino acids. Looked up from germline, CDR1 is MNHEY and CDR2 is SVGEGT. CDR3 sequence reads: CASRVLSGYSDTQYF. As DNA, the CDR3 is TGTGCCAGCAGAGTACTTTCGGGTTACAGCGATACGCAGTATTTT.

This clonotype was seen ten or more times. This sequence joins TRBV27 and TRBJ1-3; no definite D call. Germline V CDR1 and CDR2: MNHEY, SMNVEV (reference sequence). The V end lost 6 bases, the J end lost 3 bases, and 15 bases lay between the germline ends. The CDR3 consists of 15 residues. CDR3 in amino acids: CASSPYSTGGNTIYF. The DNA of the CDR3 is TGTGCCAGCAGCCCGTACTCAACTGGTGGAAACACCATATATTTT.

The rearrangement joins TRBV20-1 to TRBJ2-1; D is unclear. The CDR3 runs 16 residues. Germline values: CDR1 DFQATT, CDR2 SNEGSKA (reference sequence). V was pared by 5 bases and J by 0 bases, with 17 bases between. Written as DNA, the CDR3 is TGCAGTGCTCCCTCATCTAGAACGACCTCCTACAATGAGCAGTTCTTC. It codes for CSAPSSRTTSYNEQFF.

The chain has TRBV24-1 and TRBJ2-1; the match to TRBD2 covers 11 bases. This CDR3 has 16 residues. After removal of 4 bases from V and 5 bases from J, the junction contained 6 bases not matched to a gene. Germline V gives CDR1 KGHDR, CDR2 SFDVKD. This CDR3 is CATSESGLADDNEQFF. DNA of the CDR3: TGTGCCACCAGTGAGTCGGGACTAGCGGATGACAATGAGCAGTTCTTC.

The chain combines TRBV11-2 with TRBJ2-1; TRBD2 matches 13 bases. Germline CDR1 and CDR2: SGHAT and FQNNGV. V lost 5 bases, J lost 0 bases, and 10 bases stayed unmatched. This CDR3 has 19 amino acids. The CDR3 protein is CASSPTSGRALSSYNEQFF. The CDR3 nucleotides read TGTGCCAGCAGCCCAACTAGCGGGAGGGCCTTGAGCTCCTACAATGAGCAGTTCTTC.

The chain combines TRBV2 with TRBJ2-5, with D maybe TRBD2 (5 bases). CDR1 is SNHLY, CDR2 FYNNEI, per germline. This CDR3 contains 15 residues. Between the trimmed V and J ends, which lost 7 bases and 4 bases, there was a span of 19 bases. The CDR3 DNA reads as TGTGCCAGCACCGCTGGTAGAGTAGCGTTAGAGACCCAGTACTTC. Translating it yields CASTAGRVALETQYF.

This clonotype has at least ten counts. The gene calls are TRBV28 and TRBJ2-2; the D call may be TRBD1 or TRBD2 (5 bases each). V was cut by 7 bases and J by 1 base, with 13 bases left in between. The CDR3 totals 15 residues. Germline loops: CDR1 MDHEN, CDR2 SYDVKM. This CDR3 is CASTPGHLNTGELFF. The DNA for the CDR3 is TGTGCCAGCACCCCGGGGCACTTGAACACCGGGGAGCTGTTTTTT.